These 30 T cell receptor beta chains share one sample of origin, sequenced in a study of T cell responses to AZD1222 COVID-19 vaccine (dated by TCRdb to the early 2020s). What the time point label conveys for this sample: about 28 days (+/-7) after the second vaccine dose. Libraries were constructed by the immunoSEQ multiplex PCR assay. TCRdb took this table from immuneACCESS and kept in-frame rearrangements with V and J called. Such tables lack part of the clones; where checked against another copy, unresolved V genes explain under half of the gap, and the rest is unexplained. The sample yields some 130,000 clones; around 90% were counted once. In total, the top ten clones hold less than 1.3% of the sample. The input for sequencing was peripheral blood, taken 28 days after the second AZD1222 dose. These receptors originate from an adult who received the AZD1222 COVID-19 vaccine.

The chain links TRBV4-2 to TRBJ2-4; D is unresolved. Trimming shortened V by 0 bases and J by 7 bases, and 4 bases separated the two germline ends. CDR3 length: 12 amino acids. The germline CDR1 and CDR2 sequences are LGHNA and YNFKEQ. The CDR3 sequence: CASSQELNIQYF. The CDR3 DNA reads as TGTGCCAGCAGCCAAGAATTGAACATTCAGTACTTC.

This sequence joins TRBV6-5 and TRBJ2-7; D is uncertain. In germline, CDR1 is MNHEY, CDR2 SVGAGI. With 2 bases removed from V and 6 bases from J, the gap between germline ends came to 11 bases. CDR3 length: 13 amino acids. CDR3 bases: TGTGCCAGCAGTTACCCCGGACGGCGCGAGCAGTACTTC. Translated, it gives CASSYPGRREQYF.

V usage is TRBV5-4 and J usage is TRBJ2-1; 10 nucleotides agree with TRBD2. Germline trimming cut 0 bases from V and 9 bases from J; bases unmatched to any gene: 6. The germline V gene has CDR1 SGHNT and CDR2 YYREEE (reference sequence). This CDR3 has 15 amino acids. The CDR3 DNA is TGTGCCAGCAGCTTGGAAGCGGGAGGGCCCAGTGAGCAGTTCTTC. Protein product: CASSLEAGGPSEQFF.

V is TRBV5-1 and J is TRBJ2-7; D is possibly TRBD1 or TRBD2 (5 bases each). The CDR3 contains 19 residues. Germline V lookup: CDR1 SGHRS, CDR2 YFSETQ. V was clipped by 0 bases and J by 6 bases, with 28 bases between them. CDR3 in amino acids: CASSLEGRRAQTSALEQYF. DNA for the CDR3: TGCGCCAGCAGCTTGGAGGGACGCAGGGCCCAAACCTCGGCCCTCGAGCAGTACTTC.

The chain links TRBV27 to TRBJ2-7; 9 positions match TRBD2. Germline V gene sequence: CDR1 MNHEY, CDR2 SMNVEV (reference sequence). The CDR3 runs to 18 residues. V was clipped by 1 base and J by 0 bases; unmatched bases: 10. CDR3 loop: CASSLLTSGGPSSYEQYF. CDR3 in DNA: TGTGCCAGCAGTTTATTGACTAGCGGAGGGCCAAGCTCCTACGAGCAGTACTTC.

The chain joins TRBV11-3 to TRBJ2-7; 10 bases are a match to TRBD2. Germline loops: CDR1 SGHNT, CDR2 YENEEA. V trimming: 0 bases; J trimming: 5 bases; junction bases outside the gene matches: 4. The CDR3 is made up of 15 amino acids. The DNA for the CDR3 is TGTGCCAGCAGCTTAGAGGGGACTAGCGCCCACGAGCAGTACTTC. Translating it yields CASSLEGTSAHEQYF.

The count of this clone is one. This chain joins TRBV4-2 and TRBJ2-3, with TRBD2 matching over 10 bases. The CDR3 covers 17 residues. Germline CDR1 LGHNA, CDR2 YNFKEQ. Trimming took 0 bases from V and 4 from J; bases not matched to a gene: 7. For the CDR3, the DNA is TGTGCCAGCAGCCAAGACGTGCTAGCGGGAGAGTCAGATACGCAGTATTTT. It is translated as CASSQDVLAGESDTQYF.

This clone appeared a few times. The chain couples TRBV19 to TRBJ1-2; TRBD1 aligns across 11 bases. Unmatched junction bases numbered 7, after V lost 3 bases and J lost 7 bases. Per the germline V gene, CDR1 is LNHDA and CDR2 is SQIVND (reference sequence). The CDR3 totals 15 residues. The CDR3 DNA follows: TGTGCCAGTAGTATGGCCGGACAGGGGGCTGGTGGCTACACCTTC. It codes for CASSMAGQGAGGYTF. The full variable domain, its missing parts supplied by reference TRBV19 and TRBJ1-2, is DGGITQSPKYLFRKEGQNVTLSCEQNLNHDAMYWYRQDPGQGLRLIYYSQIVNDFQKGDIAEGYSVSREKKESFPLTVTSAQKNPTAFYLCASSMAGQGAGGYTFGSGTRLTVV.

The chain carries TRBV2 and TRBJ1-5; D gene unclear. The CDR3 has 13 amino acids. V lost 7 bases to trimming and J lost 0 bases, with 7 bases between them. From germline, CDR1 is SNHLY and CDR2 FYNNEI. CDR3 residues: CASIANSNQPQHF. CDR3 nucleotide sequence: TGTGCCAGCATTGCTAATAGCAATCAGCCCCAGCATTTT.

The V gene is TRBV2, the J gene TRBJ1-1; D not resolved. V lost 7 bases to trimming and J lost 0 bases, with 9 bases between them. CDR3 length: 13 amino acids. The germline CDR1 and CDR2 sequences are SNHLY and FYNNEI. Here the CDR3 reads CASIKGMNTEAFF. In DNA, the CDR3 is TGTGCCAGCATCAAGGGAATGAACACTGAAGCTTTCTTT.

This rearrangement joins TRBV9 to TRBJ2-1; TRBD2 aligns across 8 bases. The V gene's germline CDR1 is SGDLS and CDR2 YYNGEE. This CDR3 comprises 13 residues. Trimming cost V 5 bases and J 4 bases; bases outside gene matches: 2. The CDR3 nucleotides are TGTGCCAGCAGTACTAGCGGTTACAATGAGCAGTTCTTC. It translates to CASSTSGYNEQFF.

The gene calls are TRBV4-2 and TRBJ1-6, with 7 bases identical to TRBD1. The CDR3 has 16 residues. In germline, CDR1 is LGHNA, CDR2 YNFKEQ. The junction had 7 bases not matched to a gene; V was cut back by 0 bases and J by 8 bases. The CDR3, as DNA: TGTGCCAGCAGCCAAGATAGGGGGCGCGTGGATTCACCCCTCCACTTT. Protein sequence: CASSQDRGRVDSPLHF.

V usage is TRBV5-1 and J usage is TRBJ2-2; 10 bases map to TRBD2. The CDR3 sequence is 15 residues long. Germline-derived CDR1 and CDR2 are SGHRS and YFSETQ. V lost 1 base, J lost 6 bases, and 3 bases stayed unmatched. The CDR3 DNA reads TGCGCCAGCAGCTTGATGAGCGGGAGGGCCGGGGAGCTGTTTTTT. Its translation: CASSLMSGRAGELFF.

V and J are TRBV19 and TRBJ2-1; perhaps TRBD1 as D (5 bases). Per the germline V gene, CDR1 is LNHDA and CDR2 is SQIVND (reference sequence). V dropped 4 bases and J dropped 11 bases, with 27 bases sitting between them. The CDR3 spans 17 residues. DNA for the CDR3: TGTGCCAGTAGTACGTCAAGCCCTAGGGGCTCCCGAATGAAGCAGTTCTTC. Its translation is CASSTSSPRGSRMKQFF.

The chain recombines TRBV6-5 with TRBJ2-1, with D uncertain. Trimming left V 7 bases short and J 0 bases short, with 1 base between. The CDR3 spans 11 residues. Germline V gives CDR1 MNHEY, CDR2 SVGAGI. The chain's CDR3 is CASTSYNEQFF. Written as DNA, the CDR3 is TGTGCCAGCACCTCCTACAATGAGCAGTTCTTC.

The J gene is TRBJ1-6, the V gene TRBV28; D uncertain. The V end lost 6 bases, the J end lost 6 bases, and 15 bases lay between the germline ends. Germline CDR1 MDHEN, CDR2 SYDVKM. The CDR3 has 15 residues. The CDR3 nucleotides are TGTGCCAGCAGGAGAATTGACGGTTCTAATTCACCCCTCCACTTT. It yields the protein CASRRIDGSNSPLHF.

The chain employs TRBV19 and TRBJ1-4; D remains unclear. The germline V gene has CDR1 LNHDA and CDR2 SQIVND (reference sequence). This CDR3 contains 15 residues. Trimming left V 10 bases short and J 8 bases short, with 23 bases between. This chain's CDR3 is CATHTLPWSREKLFF. CDR3 nucleotide sequence: TGTGCCACCCATACCCTCCCATGGAGTCGGGAAAAACTGTTTTTT.

This clone was counted once. This rearrangement joins TRBV27 to TRBJ2-6; possible D gene TRBD1, 5 bases. CDR3 length equals 17 residues. Per germline, CDR1 MNHEY and CDR2 SMNVEV (reference sequence). The V end was cut by 2 bases, the J end by 0 bases, with 11 bases between. The CDR3 DNA reads TGTGCCAGCAGTTTACAGATTGGGGCCTCTGGGGCCAACGTCCTGACTTTC. It specifies CASSLQIGASGANVLTF.

This rearrangement joins TRBV6-5 to TRBJ1-1; D gene uncertain. The ends were cut back, 3 bases at V and 2 bases at J, with 10 bases in the middle. CDR3 length: 14 residues. Germline lookup yields CDR1 MNHEY and CDR2 SVGAGI. The CDR3 DNA follows: TGTGCCAGCAGTTATGGGTTGGGAAACACTGAAGCTTTCTTT. Protein: CASSYGLGNTEAFF.

The V gene is TRBV30, the J gene TRBJ2-1; 8 bases fit TRBD1. The CDR3 consists of 15 residues. With V trimmed by 0 bases and J by 9 bases, 10 bases remained unmatched. Germline CDR1 is GTSNPN and CDR2 is SVGIG (reference sequence). CDR3 in DNA: TGTGCCTGGAGTGTATTCGGAAGACAGGGGATTGAGCAGTTCTTC. This gives the protein CAWSVFGRQGIEQFF.

The DNA for the CDR3 is TGTGCCAGCAGCGCATGGGCCAGCCAAGAGACCCAGTACTTC. It specifies CASSAWASQETQYF. This chain connects TRBV7-9 to TRBJ2-5; D gene uncertain. Germline lookup yields CDR1 SEHNR and CDR2 FQNEAQ (reference sequence). Trimming pared 5 bases from V and 1 base from J, leaving 11 bases between. The CDR3 has 14 residues.

This chain joins TRBV19 and TRBJ1-2; D call uncertain. Trimming removed 3 bases at V and 0 bases at J, with 5 bases between. The germline CDR1 and CDR2 sequences are LNHDA and SQIVND (reference sequence). The CDR3 runs to 13 residues. For the CDR3, the DNA is TGTGCCAGTAGTATCCTAACTAACTATGGCTACACCTTC. Protein product: CASSILTNYGYTF. The full variable domain, rest sourced from reference TRBV19 and TRBJ1-2, is DGGITQSPKYLFRKEGQNVTLSCEQNLNHDAMYWYRQDPGQGLRLIYYSQIVNDFQKGDIAEGYSVSREKKESFPLTVTSAQKNPTAFYLCASSILTNYGYTFGSGTRLTVV.

The rearrangement joins TRBV27 to TRBJ1-5, with 7 bases that match TRBD1. Trimming cost V 0 bases and J 10 bases; bases outside gene matches: 9. This CDR3 contains 15 residues. The V gene's germline CDR1 is MNHEY and CDR2 SMNVEV (reference sequence). The DNA for the CDR3 is TGTGCCAGCAGTTTATCCCGGACAGGCCTCAATCCCCAGCATTTT. Its translation is CASSLSRTGLNPQHF.

The rearrangement uses TRBV24-1 and TRBJ2-1; no clear D. V lost 5 bases and J 3 bases, leaving 10 bases between the germline ends. The CDR3 runs 14 residues. Germline V CDR1 and CDR2: KGHDR, SFDVKD. Here the CDR3 DNA reads TGTGCCACCAGTGTCCATAACGGCTACAATGAGCAGTTCTTC. Its translation is CATSVHNGYNEQFF.

The V and J genes are TRBV10-3 and TRBJ1-4; 7 bases line up with TRBD1. Germline V lookup: CDR1 ENHRY, CDR2 SYGVKD. This CDR3 comprises 14 residues. V was clipped by 5 bases and J by 8 bases; unmatched bases: 8. The CDR3 coding sequence is TGTGCCATCAGTTCCAGGGGGAAGGCGGAAAAACTGTTTTTT. Protein sequence: CAISSRGKAEKLFF.

This chain links TRBV11-1 with TRBJ2-4; D gene ambiguous. V was trimmed by 0 bases and J by 2 bases, leaving 2 bases between them. Germline values: CDR1 SGHAT, CDR2 FQDESV (reference sequence). This CDR3 region has 13 residues. The CDR3 region is CASSLAPKNIQYF. CDR3 nucleotide sequence: TGTGCCAGCAGCTTAGCGCCCAAAAACATTCAGTACTTC.

This chain joins TRBV19 and TRBJ2-2, with unresolved D. The ends were cut back, 5 bases at V and 1 base at J, with 5 bases in the middle. Germline CDR1 reads LNHDA; CDR2 reads SQIVND (reference sequence). CDR3 length equals 13 residues. The CDR3 region is CASSGQNTGELFF. CDR3 DNA sequence: TGTGCCAGTAGTGGGCAGAACACCGGGGAGCTGTTTTTT. The whole variable domain, filled in from reference TRBV19 and TRBJ2-2, reads DGGITQSPKYLFRKEGQNVTLSCEQNLNHDAMYWYRQDPGQGLRLIYYSQIVNDFQKGDIAEGYSVSREKKESFPLTVTSAQKNPTAFYLCASSGQNTGELFFGEGSRLTVL.

The rearrangement uses TRBV29-1 and TRBJ2-7, with D tentatively TRBD2 (5 bases). Germline V gene sequence: CDR1 SQVTM, CDR2 ANQGSEA. The V gene lost 5 bases and the J gene lost 6 bases, with 17 bases spanning the gap. This CDR3 comprises 13 residues. The CDR3 DNA reads as TGCAGCGTTTCCTCTTTCGGGAATACCGAGCAGTACTTC. Protein sequence: CSVSSFGNTEQYF.

The chain couples TRBV5-1 to TRBJ2-7; D not certain. Germline V lookup: CDR1 SGHRS, CDR2 YFSETQ. This CDR3 region has 14 residues. Trimming took off 1 base at V and 10 bases at J, with 18 bases between the two ends. CDR3 loop: CASSLTPGPKQQYF. DNA for the CDR3: TGCGCCAGCAGCTTGACTCCCGGGCCGAAACAACAGTACTTC.

The gene calls are TRBV28 and TRBJ2-5; TRBD2 might be the D (5 bases). This CDR3 is built from 13 residues. Germline lookup yields CDR1 MDHEN and CDR2 SYDVKM. Trimming left V 3 bases short and J 5 bases short, with 10 bases between. The CDR3 DNA sequence: TGTGCCAGCAGTTTTACGGGAAAGGAGACCCAGTACTTC. Translating it yields CASSFTGKETQYF.